This TCR beta chain comes out of a study of beta chain features in type 1 diabetes. Based on CD45RO/CCR7/CD25/CD127/CD95/CD27, CD4+ regulatory, stem cell-like memory, naive and central memory cells were sorted. The authors reverse transcribed all of the isolated RNA, so sequencing captured expressed TCRB transcripts. Data came from immunoSEQ multiplex PCR; TCRdb stores just in-frame clones and leaves some out. This table holds under 300,000 clones, less than 35% found once. The germline V and J ends were trimmed by 4 bases and 4 bases, with 13 bases remaining between them. In germline, CDR1 is SGHTA, CDR2 FQGNSA. CDR3 length: 14 amino acids.

The clonotype comes from a man aged 25 to 40 in good health. The source material was central memory CD4+ T cells from blood. V is TRBV7-2 and J is TRBJ1-1, with D tentatively TRBD1 (5 bases). The chain's CDR3 is CASSSGRVGTEAFF. Written as DNA, the CDR3 is TGTGCCAGCAGCTCAGGCAGGGTAGGCACTGAAGCTTTCTTT.